Detailed here is one TCR beta chain. This clonotype was counted a few times. The antigen it recognizes is unknown. Base qualities are not at hand, and no much larger clone is one base apart. This sample is part of a study of identical twins (dated by TCRdb to about 2016). Some background on the complete study: To test whether fetal clonotypes persist, the study used deep sequencing on TCR alpha and beta repertoires from monozygotic twins, unrelated adults of various ages, and cord blood. Replicate twin experiments were performed at different times using different library preparation protocols to rule out contamination.

Every donor in the study was a healthy Caucasian. The method was 5' RACE. TCRdb lists the instrument as Illumina HiSeq 2000. A universal primer binding site was introduced by template switching, and a unique molecular identifier was present in the final cDNA, enabling accurate counting of TCR cDNA molecules. Specific primers in the conserved constant-segment region were used to synthesize first-strand cDNA for TCR alpha and beta chains. To control for contamination, every cDNA library carried two barcodes: a SMART-Mk sample barcode plus Illumina barcodes. TruSeq adapter sequences, together with Illumina sample barcodes, were added in two successive PCR steps. Sequencing of the TCR alpha and beta cDNA libraries was done on the Illumina HiSeq platform using custom primers. The paper's processing steps were these. MiGEC was used to process raw reads and extract unique molecular identifiers, and MiXCR was used to find CDR3 positions. For each individual, recombination models were inferred using an EM algorithm with the repgenHMM and IGoR tools. The analysis of shared clonotypes was done with the tcR package in R, with sharing normalized by the product of cloneset sizes. Out-of-frame nonproductive sequences were analyzed to study raw recombination free of thymic and clonal selection effects. TCRdb itself trimmed the public reads at Q25 with fastp, ran MiXCR and retained productive beta chains. Each record represents a unique CDR3 protein, reported with the most common genes and DNA among its rows. In this record, the V and J calls reflect TCRdb's handling and not the investigators' own analysis. The sample profile shows around 1.7 million distinct CDR3 sequences; around a third of them were found once. The ten biggest clones cover 0.25% to 0.3% of the sample.

Broader findings and caveats from the paper: Compared with coincidental sharing between unrelated individuals, an excess of low generation-probability sequences was observed among out-of-frame TCR alpha sequences shared between twins. Fewer insertions were carried by abundant cord blood beta clonotypes; a weaker similar trend was observed in young adult naive repertoires, while no such trend was observed in memory repertoires. Because the same donors could not be followed over many years, conclusions were based on cross-sectional statistical analysis. Zero-insertion analyses could be partly confounded by invariant T cells such as MAIT and iNKT, though diverse VJ usage argued against such confounding for most clonotypes. Excess twin sharing in beta out-of-frame sequences was weaker because fewer shared sequences lowered the signal-to-noise ratio. Out-of-frame TCR alpha sharing in monozygotic twins was systematically underestimated by recombination models, whereas sharing between unrelated individuals was in agreement with the recombination models.

From the cysteine through the phenylalanine, the CDR3 covers 14 amino acids. The kept DNA is CDR3 alone, 42 bases in frame from the first base. The germline ends are 10 bases apart after V is trimmed by 5 bases and J by 3 bases. This clonotype was sampled from a newborn girl in good health. The chain links TRBV12-3 or TRBV12-4 with TRBJ2-2, with the D segment identity uncertain. Sample: cord blood. CDR3 protein: CASSLGRYTGELFF. Here is the DNA: TGTGCCAGCAGTCTTGGACGCTACACCGGGGAGCTGTTTTTT.